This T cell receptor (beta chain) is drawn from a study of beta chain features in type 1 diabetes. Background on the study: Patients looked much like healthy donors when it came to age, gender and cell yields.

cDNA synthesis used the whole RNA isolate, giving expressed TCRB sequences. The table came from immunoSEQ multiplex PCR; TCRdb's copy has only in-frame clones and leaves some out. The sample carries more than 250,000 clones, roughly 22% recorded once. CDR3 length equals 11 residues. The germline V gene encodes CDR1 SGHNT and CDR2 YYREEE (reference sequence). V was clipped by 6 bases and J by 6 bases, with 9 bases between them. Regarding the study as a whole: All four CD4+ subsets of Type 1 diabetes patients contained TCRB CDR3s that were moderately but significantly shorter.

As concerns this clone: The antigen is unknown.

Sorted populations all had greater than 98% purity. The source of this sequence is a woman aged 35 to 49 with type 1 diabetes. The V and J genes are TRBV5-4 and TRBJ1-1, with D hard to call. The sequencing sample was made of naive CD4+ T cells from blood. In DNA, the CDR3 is TGTGCCAGCACCGCCGGGTCTGAAGCTTTCTTT. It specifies CASTAGSEAFF.